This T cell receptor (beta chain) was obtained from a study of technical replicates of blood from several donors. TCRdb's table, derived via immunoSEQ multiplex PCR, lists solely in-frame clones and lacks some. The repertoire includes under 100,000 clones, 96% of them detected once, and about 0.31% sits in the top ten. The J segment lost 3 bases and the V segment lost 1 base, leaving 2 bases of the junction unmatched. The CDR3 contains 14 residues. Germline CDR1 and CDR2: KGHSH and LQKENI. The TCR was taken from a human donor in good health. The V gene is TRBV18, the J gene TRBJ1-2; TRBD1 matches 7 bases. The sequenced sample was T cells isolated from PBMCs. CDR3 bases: TGTGCCAGCTCACCACTCGGGACAGACTATGGCTACACCTTC. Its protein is CASSPLGTDYGYTF.